Described below is a single T cell receptor (beta chain) sequence and its context. The data belong to a study of blood T cell repertoires in COVID-19. Study details: Researchers got acute and convalescent COVID-19 samples from the United States, Italy and Spain. Nucleic acid was either cDNA or gDNA, and it came from T cells, B-cell-depleted T cells, or PBMCs.

Authors' processing steps: Scientists estimated how many nucleated cells there were by amplifying reference gene primers. Repertoires were generated with immunoSEQ multiplex PCR, while TCRdb's copy carries only in-frame clones and drops some. That table gives V, J and clone size, and the DNA gave D and trimming. The top ten hold approximately 15% of the sample, which has 65,000 to 80,000 clones, approximately 87% seen once. Germline CDR1 reads SGHNT; CDR2 reads YYREEE (reference sequence). V lost 0 bases to trimming and J lost 4 bases; unmatched junction nucleotides: 2. The CDR3 runs to 16 residues. This chain uses TRBV5-4 with TRBJ2-1; 12 bases match TRBD2. Sequencing was done on a sample of peripheral blood. The TCR was taken from a man older than 75 in a cohort sampled during active COVID-19. The CDR3 sequence: CASSLGTSGVYNEQFF. CDR3 nucleotide sequence: TGTGCCAGCAGCTTGGGGACTAGCGGGGTGTACAATGAGCAGTTCTTC.